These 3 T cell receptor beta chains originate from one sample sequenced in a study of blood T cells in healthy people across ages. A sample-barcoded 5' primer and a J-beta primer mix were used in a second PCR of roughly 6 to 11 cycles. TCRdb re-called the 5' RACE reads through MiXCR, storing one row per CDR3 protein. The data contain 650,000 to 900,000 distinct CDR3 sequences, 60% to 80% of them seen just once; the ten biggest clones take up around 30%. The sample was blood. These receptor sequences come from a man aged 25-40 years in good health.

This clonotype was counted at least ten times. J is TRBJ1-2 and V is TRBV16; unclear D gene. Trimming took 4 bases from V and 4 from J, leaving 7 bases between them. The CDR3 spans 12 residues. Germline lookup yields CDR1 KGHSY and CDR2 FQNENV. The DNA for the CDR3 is TGTGCCAGCAGCCCCTCTTCCTATGGCTACACCTTC. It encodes CASSPSSYGYTF.

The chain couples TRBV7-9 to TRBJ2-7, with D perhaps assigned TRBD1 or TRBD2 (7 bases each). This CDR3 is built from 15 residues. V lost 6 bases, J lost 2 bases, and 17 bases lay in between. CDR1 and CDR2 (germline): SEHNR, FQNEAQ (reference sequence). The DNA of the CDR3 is TGTGCCAGCAGTTCCTCAGGGGGGAGGGCCTACGAGCAGTACTTC. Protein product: CASSSSGGRAYEQYF.

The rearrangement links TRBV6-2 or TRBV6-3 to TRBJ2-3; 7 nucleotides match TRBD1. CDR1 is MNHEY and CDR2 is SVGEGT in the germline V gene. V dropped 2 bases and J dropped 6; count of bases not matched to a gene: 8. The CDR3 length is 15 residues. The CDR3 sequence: CASSYPTQTGDTQYF. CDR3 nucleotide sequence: TGTGCCAGCAGTTACCCGACCCAGACAGGGGATACGCAGTATTTT.